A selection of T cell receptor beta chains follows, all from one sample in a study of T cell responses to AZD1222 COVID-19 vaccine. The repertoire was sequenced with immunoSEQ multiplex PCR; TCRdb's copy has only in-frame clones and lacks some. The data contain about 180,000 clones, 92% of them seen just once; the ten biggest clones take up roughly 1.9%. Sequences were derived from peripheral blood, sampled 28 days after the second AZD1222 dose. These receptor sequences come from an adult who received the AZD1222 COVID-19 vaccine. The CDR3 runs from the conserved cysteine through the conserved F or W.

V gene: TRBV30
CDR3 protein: CAWTGQPFTGNTIYF

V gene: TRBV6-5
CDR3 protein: CASKYEGETQYF

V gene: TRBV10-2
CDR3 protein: CARREGGGNQPQHF

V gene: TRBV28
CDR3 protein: CASSRDLMNTEAFF

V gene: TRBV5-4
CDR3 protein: CASSSNQGSETQYF

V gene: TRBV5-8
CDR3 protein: CASSPMGQGSYGYTF

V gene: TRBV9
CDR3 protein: CASSVSIKETEAFF

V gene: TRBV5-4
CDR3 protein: CASSLVFSGTGELFF

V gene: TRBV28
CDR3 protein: CASSFWEGINQPQHF

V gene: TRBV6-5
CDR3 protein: CASSLLDSPYGYTF

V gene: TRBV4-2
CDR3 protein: CASSPGLVQETQYF

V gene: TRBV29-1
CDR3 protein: CSANRGQRTEAFF

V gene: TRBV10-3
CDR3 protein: CAISLAGGYNGETQYF

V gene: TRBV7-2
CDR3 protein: CASRRQGAREQYF

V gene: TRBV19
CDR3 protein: CASSKRTDSNQPQHF

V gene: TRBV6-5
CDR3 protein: CASSRRTRLTGELFF